The rows below give T cell receptor beta chains drawn from one sample of a study of T-cell memory formation after mild COVID-19. TCRdb re-called the 5' RACE reads with MiXCR, one entry per CDR3 protein. The sample lists about 320,000 distinct CDR3 sequences; 13% to 15% were seen once. The sequencing sample was made of PBMCs or a T cell subset sorted from them (not recorded which). The receptor source for this set is a man aged 18 to 29 who had mild COVID-19 (a few samples of this study predate the infection). Cell type and time point are not known. Each CDR3 is given with its conserved first and last residue. D genes are given only for firm matches. The size of a clone is reported for some rows only, either as once, few or many, or as a class for expanded clones.

d_call	clone_size	j_call	v_call	cdr3_nt	cdr3_aa
NA	NA	TRBJ2-5	TRBV4-3	TGCGCCAGCAGCCAAGACGGGGGGCCGTGGGGAACCCAGTACTTC	CASSQDGGPWGTQYF
NA	few	TRBJ1-1	TRBV20-1	TGCAGTGCAGGGGGGTTCGGCGGAGCTTTCTTT	CSAGGFGGAFF
TRBD1	NA	TRBJ1-2	TRBV6-5	TGTGCCAGCAGTTTAACCGGGACAGACTATGGCTACACCTTC	CASSLTGTDYGYTF
TRBD1	many	TRBJ2-2	TRBV14	TGTGCCAGCAGCCGGGGGACAGGACGGACCGGGGAGCTGTTTTTT	CASSRGTGRTGELFF
NA	NA	TRBJ1-6	TRBV7-9	TGTGCCAGCAGCTTAGTGGTCAGCTATTCACCCCTCCACTTT	CASSLVVSYSPLHF
TRBD1	few	TRBJ1-2	TRBV4-3	TGCGCCAGCAGCCGTACTCGGCAGGGGGCATTCTATGGCTACACCTTC	CASSRTRQGAFYGYTF
NA	NA	TRBJ2-7	TRBV7-2	TGTGCCAGCACCTTCCTGACAGGCTCCTACGAGCAGTACTTC	CASTFLTGSYEQYF
TRBD1	NA	TRBJ1-1	TRBV5-1	TGCGCCAGCAGCCAGGACAGGGTCACTGAAGCTTTCTTT	CASSQDRVTEAFF
NA	many	TRBJ2-1	TRBV5-1	TGCGCCAGCAGCTTGGGACAGGACTACAATGAGCAGTTCTTC	CASSLGQDYNEQFF
NA	few	TRBJ2-2	TRBV7-6	TGTGCCAGCAGCACCGGGGTAGTTGCGAACACCGGGGAGCTGTTTTTT	CASSTGVVANTGELFF
NA	few	TRBJ2-2	TRBV5-1	TGCGCCAGCACCAACCGGGCAGGGCTCACCGGGGAGCTGTTTTTT	CASTNRAGLTGELFF
TRBD2	NA	TRBJ2-3	TRBV12-3/TRBV12-4	TGTGCCAGCAGTATCTGGACTAGCGGAGTCACAGATACGCAGTATTTT	CASSIWTSGVTDTQYF
TRBD1	NA	TRBJ2-5	TRBV7-3	TGTGCCAGCAGCTCTACAGGGGGTATGGAGACCCAGTACTTC	CASSSTGGMETQYF
NA	few	TRBJ2-3	TRBV7-9	TGTGCCAGAGAGGTCACAGATACGCAGTATTTT	CAREVTDTQYF
NA	NA	TRBJ2-2	TRBV9	TGTGCCAGCAGCGTAGAGATGGGCACCGGGGAGCTGTTTTTT	CASSVEMGTGELFF
TRBD2	few	TRBJ2-1	TRBV4-3	TGCGCCAGCAGCCAAGATTCGAGACTGGTCGGGGGGAGCTCCTACAATGAGCAGTTCTTC	CASSQDSRLVGGSSYNEQFF
NA	NA	TRBJ1-1	TRBV6-6	TGTGCCAGCAGTTACTTCGACGGAGGGAATGAAGCTTTCTTT	CASSYFDGGNEAFF
NA	NA	TRBJ2-2	TRBV28	TGTGCCAGCAGACCACAAACAGGGTTTTTTGCGCCCGGGGAGCTGTTTTTT	CASRPQTGFFAPGELFF
NA	few	TRBJ2-3	TRBV4-2	TGTGCCAGCAGCCCCGGGGAAAGCACAGATACGCAGTATTTT	CASSPGESTDTQYF
NA	few	TRBJ2-6	TRBV7-2	TGTGCCAGCAGCTTAGACAGGGCGACTGGGGCCAACGTCCTGACTTTC	CASSLDRATGANVLTF
TRBD1	NA	TRBJ2-1	TRBV6-2/TRBV6-3	TGTGCCAGCAGTTACCGAACAGGGGATGAGCAGTTCTTC	CASSYRTGDEQFF
NA	NA	TRBJ2-1	TRBV5-5	TGTGCCAGCAGCTTTTGGCAGGGGCTGTACAATGAGCAGTTCTTC	CASSFWQGLYNEQFF
NA	NA	TRBJ2-7	TRBV2	TGTGCCAGCAGTGAAATCGGCACTCCGTTTTACGAGCAGTACTTC	CASSEIGTPFYEQYF
NA	few	TRBJ2-3	TRBV4-1	TGCGCCAGCAGCCCAACCGGCACAGGGAGGAGAGATACGCAGTATTTT	CASSPTGTGRRDTQYF
TRBD2	few	TRBJ2-3	TRBV4-3	TGCGCCAGCAGCCAAAGCCCTAGCGGGGGGAAAGATACGCAGTATTTT	CASSQSPSGGKDTQYF
NA	many	TRBJ2-3	TRBV12-3/TRBV12-4	TGTGCCAGCAGCCGGGGAGCTAGCACAGATACGCAGTATTTT	CASSRGASTDTQYF
TRBD2	NA	TRBJ2-7	TRBV4-2	TGTGCCAGCAGCTTGACTAGCGGGGACGGGAGCTCCTACGAGCAGTACTTC	CASSLTSGDGSSYEQYF
TRBD1	NA	TRBJ2-7	TRBV11-1	TGTGCCAGCAGCTGGGGACCGACAGGGGGAAGCTACGAGCAGTACTTC	CASSWGPTGGSYEQYF
NA	few	TRBJ2-1	TRBV6-5	TGTGCCAGCACCCCTACTGGGGTCCGGAATGAGCAGTTCTTC	CASTPTGVRNEQFF
NA	NA	TRBJ2-5	TRBV18	TGTGCCAGCTCACCATACCAGGAAGAGACCCAGTACTTC	CASSPYQEETQYF
NA	NA	TRBJ1-1	TRBV7-2	TGTGCCAGCAGCTTTAGGTCGGACGGGGCGAACACTGAAGCTTTCTTT	CASSFRSDGANTEAFF
NA	few	TRBJ2-7	TRBV6-2/TRBV6-3	TGTGCCAGCAGTAGGGGGGGGAGTATCTACGAGCAGTACTTC	CASSRGGSIYEQYF
NA	many	TRBJ2-7	TRBV7-9	TGTGCCAGCAGCGCCGGGCCCCGGGACGAGCAGTACTTC	CASSAGPRDEQYF
TRBD1	NA	TRBJ1-2	TRBV6-6	TGTGCCAGCAGTTACTCTTCACAGGGGAACTATGGCTACACCTTC	CASSYSSQGNYGYTF
NA	few	TRBJ2-1	TRBV20-1	TGCAGTGCTCCCCCCGGGAGCTCCTACAATGAGCAGTTCTTC	CSAPPGSSYNEQFF
NA	NA	TRBJ2-5	TRBV5-1	TGCGCCAGCAGCTTGTCAGGGAGGGAGACCCAGTACTTC	CASSLSGRETQYF
NA	few	TRBJ2-6	TRBV29-1	TGCCCATATCCATCTGGGGCCAACGTCCTGACTTTC	CPYPSGANVLTF
NA	few	TRBJ1-1	TRBV6-5	TGTGCCAGCAGTTACGGGGCAGTGACTGAAGCTTTCTTT	CASSYGAVTEAFF
NA	many	TRBJ2-3	TRBV19	TGTGCCAGTGGGGTCCGCGGAGATACGCAGTATTTT	CASGVRGDTQYF
NA	many	TRBJ2-3	TRBV29-1	TGCAGCGTTGAAGATCCGGCTAGTATCACGCAGTATTTT	CSVEDPASITQYF
NA	few	TRBJ2-1	TRBV28	TGTGCCAGCAGTGCTACTGACCTCTACAATGAGCAGTTCTTC	CASSATDLYNEQFF
NA	NA	TRBJ1-1	TRBV6-6	TGTGCCAGCAGTTACGACCGGCAGGGAGACACTGAAGCTTTCTTT	CASSYDRQGDTEAFF
TRBD1	NA	TRBJ2-2	TRBV29-1	TGCAGCGTTGGGATGAGGGACAGGAACACCGGGGAGCTGTTTTTT	CSVGMRDRNTGELFF
TRBD1	few	TRBJ2-7	TRBV5-4	TGTGCCAGCAGCCCCGGAGGGGACAGGGACGTGTACGAGCAGTACTTC	CASSPGGDRDVYEQYF
NA	NA	TRBJ2-3	TRBV4-2	TGTGCCAGCAGCCAAGAAAAGAGCACAGATACGCAGTATTTT	CASSQEKSTDTQYF
TRBD2	few	TRBJ2-5	TRBV6-2/TRBV6-3	TGTGCCAGCAGTTACGTGCGGGGGAGCCAAGAGACCCAGTACTTC	CASSYVRGSQETQYF